Each of the 20 T cell receptor beta chains below was sequenced from the same sample in a study of CD8 T cells in Susac syndrome. RNA was extracted with the RNeasy kit, and a quantity of about 0.45 to 1 ug was reverse transcribed using random hexamers. TCRdb passed the immunoSEQ multiplex PCR reads through MiXCR, listing each CDR3 protein once. Here the sample spans 110,000 or so distinct CDR3 sequences, about 93% being singletons. Sample: CD4+ T cells from PBMCs. The receptors derive from a human donor in good health.

The chain combines TRBV2 with TRBJ2-1, with D tentatively TRBD1 or TRBD2 (6 bases each). The CDR3 contains 14 residues. Deletions cut 9 bases from V and 10 bases from J, with 22 bases between. Looked up from germline, CDR1 is SNHLY and CDR2 is FYNNEI. CDR3 nucleotide sequence: TGTGCCAGTGGGGGCGGGTCAAAACGGGGGGAGCAGTTCTTC. Translated: CASGGGSKRGEQFF. Complete variable domain (other parts from reference TRBV2 and TRBJ2-1): EPEVTQTPSHQVTQMGQEVILRCVPISNHLYFYWYRQILGQKVEFLVSFYNNEISEKSEIFDDQFSVERPDGSNFTLKIRSTKLEDSAMYFCASGGGSKRGEQFFGPGTRLTVL.

V is TRBV20-1 and J is TRBJ2-5, with a tentative D call TRBD2 (5 bases). The germline gives CDR1 DFQATT, CDR2 SNEGSKA (reference sequence). V lost 1 base, J lost 1 base, and 13 bases lay in between. The CDR3 contains 15 residues. DNA of the CDR3: TGCAGTGCTAGAGCTGTCGACGGACTCCAAGAGACCCAGTACTTC. Translating it yields CSARAVDGLQETQYF.

This rearrangement joins TRBV30 to TRBJ2-7, with D perhaps TRBD2 (5 bases). Germline V lookup: CDR1 GTSNPN, CDR2 SVGIG (reference sequence). The CDR3 totals 14 residues. V dropped 3 bases and J dropped 1 base, with 13 bases sitting between them. The CDR3 DNA reads TGTGCCTGGAGGGGAGCAGACAAGTCCTACGAGCAGTACTTC. This translates into CAWRGADKSYEQYF.

This rearrangement joins TRBV9 to TRBJ1-3, with D uncertain. Trimming shortened V by 4 bases and J by 0 bases, and 11 bases separated the two germline ends. The CDR3 runs to 15 residues. Germline V gives CDR1 SGDLS, CDR2 YYNGEE. The DNA of the CDR3 is TGTGCCAGCAGCACTGGACGCATCTCTGGAAACACCATATATTTT. It yields the protein CASSTGRISGNTIYF.

This chain links TRBV19 with TRBJ2-7; 8 bases align to TRBD1. CDR3 length: 14 amino acids. Germline V gene sequence: CDR1 LNHDA, CDR2 SQIVND (reference sequence). V was pared by 4 bases and J by 2 bases, with 4 bases of the junction left unmatched. The CDR3 reads CASSNTGGTYEQYF. CDR3 DNA sequence: TGTGCCAGTAGTAATACAGGGGGGACCTACGAGCAGTACTTC.

The V call is TRBV9, the J call TRBJ2-7, with D possibly TRBD1 on 6 matching bases. The V end lost 7 bases, the J end lost 5 bases, and 13 bases lay between the germline ends. Per the germline V gene, CDR1 is SGDLS and CDR2 is YYNGEE. This CDR3 comprises 12 residues. This chain's CDR3 is CASGSGGNEQYF. In DNA, the CDR3 is TGTGCCAGCGGCAGTGGGGGCAACGAGCAGTACTTC.

The chain joins TRBV12-3 or TRBV12-4 to TRBJ2-1; a possible D gene is TRBD1 (6 bases). The CDR3 loop spans 15 amino acids. Trimming shortened V by 6 bases and J by 6 bases, and 18 bases separated the two germline ends. CDR3 nucleotide sequence: TGTGCCAGCAGCGATAGGTGGACAGTCGCCAATGAGCAGTTCTTC. Protein: CASSDRWTVANEQFF.

This clonotype occurred once. The chain has TRBV5-6 and TRBJ2-5; D is uncertain. The CDR3 length is 15 residues. Trimming removed 0 bases from V and 1 base from J, with 10 bases in between. Germline assignment: CDR1 SGHDT and CDR2 YYEEEE. The CDR3 DNA is TGTGCCAGCAGCTTGGGCTTTACGATCCAAGAGACCCAGTACTTC. Translating gives CASSLGFTIQETQYF.

This rearrangement joins TRBV9 to TRBJ2-1; TRBD2 aligns across 10 bases. V was clipped by 0 bases and J by 9 bases; unmatched bases: 6. CDR1 and CDR2 from the germline V gene are SGDLS and YYNGEE. This CDR3 contains 15 residues. CDR3 DNA: TGTGCCAGCAGCGTAGGAGCGGGGGGGCAGGGTGAGCAGTTCTTC. It specifies CASSVGAGGQGEQFF.

This chain uses TRBV7-9 with TRBJ1-1; 7 bases map to TRBD1. The CDR3 runs to 13 residues. Germline CDR1 reads SEHNR; CDR2 reads FQNEAQ (reference sequence). Trimming took 7 bases from V and 8 from J; bases not matched to a gene: 10. The CDR3 spells CASIAQGVAEAFF. CDR3 bases: TGTGCCAGCATAGCCCAGGGGGTGGCAGAAGCTTTCTTT.

The chain employs TRBV3-1 and TRBJ2-3, with D unresolved. The CDR3 has 16 amino acids. The ends were cut back, 1 base at V and 0 bases at J, with 11 bases in the middle. The germline gives CDR1 LGHDT, CDR2 YNNKEL (reference sequence). In DNA form, the CDR3 reads TGTGCCAGCAGCCAAGCAGATCGACGGAGCACAGATACGCAGTATTTT. Translation: CASSQADRRSTDTQYF.

The chain joins TRBV2 to TRBJ1-2; D uncertain. Germline CDR1 and CDR2: SNHLY and FYNNEI. V was clipped by 8 bases and J by 8 bases, with 18 bases between them. The CDR3 has 13 amino acids. The CDR3: CASGLNWPQGYTF. Here the CDR3 DNA reads TGTGCCAGCGGGTTGAATTGGCCCCAAGGCTACACCTTC.

V and J are TRBV19 and TRBJ1-1; D call uncertain. Trimming removed 5 bases from V and 1 base from J, with 11 bases in between. CDR1 and CDR2 from the germline V gene are LNHDA and SQIVND (reference sequence). The CDR3 runs to 14 residues. The CDR3 region is CASSVGASNTEAFF. CDR3 sequence (DNA): TGTGCCAGTAGTGTAGGTGCGTCGAACACTGAAGCTTTCTTT. The full variable domain, in which reference TRBV19 and TRBJ1-1 provide the parts outside the CDR3, is DGGITQSPKYLFRKEGQNVTLSCEQNLNHDAMYWYRQDPGQGLRLIYYSQIVNDFQKGDIAEGYSVSREKKESFPLTVTSAQKNPTAFYLCASSVGASNTEAFFGQGTRLTVV.

The chain recombines TRBV20-1 with TRBJ2-1, with 14 bases that match TRBD2. From germline, CDR1 is DFQATT and CDR2 SNEGSKA (reference sequence). The CDR3 sequence is 18 residues long. V trimming: 5 bases; J trimming: 6 bases; junction bases outside the gene matches: 15. CDR3 DNA: TGCAGTGCTGACAGACTAGCGGGAGGGTATCTGGGATTCAATGAGCAGTTCTTC. It specifies CSADRLAGGYLGFNEQFF.

The rearrangement uses TRBV20-1 and TRBJ1-2, with 7 bases matching TRBD1. V was pared by 6 bases and J by 4 bases, with 20 bases of the junction left unmatched. This CDR3 is built from 17 residues. Germline CDR1 is DFQATT and CDR2 is SNEGSKA (reference sequence). The CDR3 protein is CSATRPSGQRESYGYTF. For the CDR3, the DNA is TGCAGTGCCACCCGCCCATCGGGACAGAGAGAAAGCTATGGCTACACCTTC.

This rearrangement joins TRBV7-9 to TRBJ2-7, with D possibly matching TRBD2 (5 bases). The V end was cut by 2 bases, the J end by 7 bases, with 9 bases between. The CDR3 length is 12 residues. Germline-derived CDR1 and CDR2 are SEHNR and FQNEAQ (reference sequence). The CDR3 region has the DNA TGTGCCAGCAGCTTACGCTCGGGGGAGCAGTACTTC. Translating gives CASSLRSGEQYF.

This chain connects TRBV4-3 to TRBJ1-6; no reliable D call. Germline lookup yields CDR1 LGHNA and CDR2 YSLEER. The CDR3 sequence is 13 residues long. V was trimmed by 2 bases and J by 16 bases, leaving 15 bases between them. CDR3 coding DNA: TGCGCCAGCAGCCAACTCCTCCGGGCCCGTCTCCACTTT. Translated, it gives CASSQLLRARLHF.

The chain uses TRBV7-2 and TRBJ1-5; D unresolved. Trimming removed 5 bases at V and 5 bases at J, with 16 bases between. CDR3 size: 15 residues. The germline CDR1 and CDR2 sequences are SGHTA and FQGNSA. The CDR3 here is CASSPRRIKDQPQHF. The CDR3 nucleotides are TGTGCCAGCAGCCCGAGGAGAATCAAGGATCAGCCCCAGCATTTT. Full variable domain (rest looked up from reference TRBV7-2 and TRBJ1-5): GAGVSQSPSNKVTEKGKDVELRCDPISGHTALYWYRQSLGQGLEFLIYFQGNSAPDKSGLPSDRFSAERTGGSVSTLTIQRTQQEDSAVYLCASSPRRIKDQPQHFGDGTRLSIL.

V usage is TRBV6-2 or TRBV6-3 and J usage is TRBJ2-2, with 9 bases fitting TRBD1. Germline-derived CDR1 and CDR2 are MNHEY and SVGEGT. This CDR3 has 18 amino acids. V shed 2 bases, J shed 6 bases, and the junction held 13 bases outside the gene matches. The CDR3 region is CASSYPHYRDRDAGELFF. CDR3 in DNA: TGTGCCAGCAGTTACCCACACTACCGGGACAGGGATGCCGGGGAGCTGTTTTTT.

The chain combines TRBV19 with TRBJ1-5, with unresolved D. The CDR3 has 13 amino acids. Trimming cost V 9 bases and J 4 bases, with 13 bases left between them. Germline V CDR1 and CDR2: LNHDA, SQIVND (reference sequence). The CDR3 protein is CASRPGMNQPQHF. The CDR3, as DNA: TGTGCCAGCCGGCCGGGGATGAATCAGCCCCAGCATTTT.